This TCR beta chain was recorded in a study of TIL therapy for anti-PD-1-resistant metastatic lung cancer. Turning to the study itself: Progressing patients received lymphodepletion, expanded TIL infusion and IL-2.

The CDR3 runs to 14 residues. Germline CDR1 is MNHEY and CDR2 is SVGAGI. Losses at the gene ends were 2 bases for V and 10 bases for J; bases not matched to a gene: 8. The time point denotes: pre-treatment sample, taken before nivolumab and TIL therapy. The libraries were made with immunoSEQ v3. Repertoires were generated with immunoSEQ multiplex PCR, while TCRdb's copy carries only in-frame clones and drops some. Of more than 15,000 clones detected, over 60% appear once; the ten largest clones hold under 8%. The gene calls are TRBV6-5 and TRBJ2-1; TRBD1 agrees at 7 bases. This TCR was recovered from a person aged 25-85 years with non-small cell lung cancer. The sequencing here drew on blood, taken at baseline. DNA for the CDR3: TGTGCCAGCAGTTACGGGCTAGGGGGCCTGGAGCAGTTCTTC. This gives the protein CASSYGLGGLEQFF.